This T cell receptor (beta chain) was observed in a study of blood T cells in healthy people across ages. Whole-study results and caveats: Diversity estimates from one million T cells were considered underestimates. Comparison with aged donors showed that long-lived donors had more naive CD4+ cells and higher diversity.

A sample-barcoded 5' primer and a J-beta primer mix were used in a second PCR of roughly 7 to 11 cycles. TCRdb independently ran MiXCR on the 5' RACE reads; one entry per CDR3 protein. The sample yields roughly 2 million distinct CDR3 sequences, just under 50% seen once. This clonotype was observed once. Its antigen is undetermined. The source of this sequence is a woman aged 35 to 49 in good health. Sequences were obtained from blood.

The DNA of the CDR3 is TGTGCCAGCACCTTCTGGTGGGCATATAGCAATCAGCCCCAGCATTTT. Its protein is CASTFWWAYSNQPQHF. This rearrangement joins TRBV28 to TRBJ1-5, with D unclear. V dropped 7 bases and J dropped 0 bases, with 16 bases sitting between them. In germline, CDR1 is MDHEN, CDR2 SYDVKM. This CDR3 contains 16 residues.